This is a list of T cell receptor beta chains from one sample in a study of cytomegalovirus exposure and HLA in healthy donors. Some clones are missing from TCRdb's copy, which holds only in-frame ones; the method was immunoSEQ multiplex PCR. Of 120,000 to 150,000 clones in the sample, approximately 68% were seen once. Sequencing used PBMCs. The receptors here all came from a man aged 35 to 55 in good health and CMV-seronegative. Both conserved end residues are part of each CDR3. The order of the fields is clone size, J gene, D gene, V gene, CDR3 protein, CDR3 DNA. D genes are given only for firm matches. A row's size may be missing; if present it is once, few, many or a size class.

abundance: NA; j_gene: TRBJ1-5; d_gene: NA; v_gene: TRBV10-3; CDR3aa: CAIVFGTQLRQPQHF; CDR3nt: TGTGCCATCGTATTCGGGACTCAACTACGGCAGCCCCAGCATTTT
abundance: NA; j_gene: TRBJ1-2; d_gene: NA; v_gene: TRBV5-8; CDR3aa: CASSHRRNYGYTF; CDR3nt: TGTGCCAGCAGCCACCGGCGGAACTATGGCTACACCTTC
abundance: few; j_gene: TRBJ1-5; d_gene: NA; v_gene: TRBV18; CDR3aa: CASSPSGQLNQPQHF; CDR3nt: TGTGCCAGCTCACCCAGCGGCCAGCTCAATCAGCCCCAGCATTTT
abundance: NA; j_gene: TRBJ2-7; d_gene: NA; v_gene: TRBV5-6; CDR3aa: CASSLGTLIYEQYF; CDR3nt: TGTGCCAGCAGCTTGGGGACACTCATCTACGAGCAGTACTTC
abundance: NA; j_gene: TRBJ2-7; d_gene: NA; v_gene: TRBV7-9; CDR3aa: CSSSPFRGEQYF; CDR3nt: TGTTCCAGCAGCCCATTCAGGGGCGAGCAGTACTTC
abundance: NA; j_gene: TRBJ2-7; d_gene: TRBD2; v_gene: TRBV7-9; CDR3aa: CASNLGLAGASYEQYF; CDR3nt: TGTGCCAGCAATTTAGGTCTAGCGGGAGCCTCCTACGAGCAGTACTTC
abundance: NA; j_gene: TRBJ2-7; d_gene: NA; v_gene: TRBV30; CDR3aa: CAWTGGWPSYEQYF; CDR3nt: TGTGCCTGGACCGGCGGTTGGCCCTCCTACGAGCAGTACTTC
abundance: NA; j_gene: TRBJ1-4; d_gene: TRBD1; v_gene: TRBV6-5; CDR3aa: CASRNPTGGVEKLFF; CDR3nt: TGTGCCAGCAGGAACCCTACAGGGGGCGTTGAAAAACTGTTTTTT
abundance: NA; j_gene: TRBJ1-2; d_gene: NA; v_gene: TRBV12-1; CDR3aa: CASSFGRGGYGYTF; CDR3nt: TGTGCCAGCAGCTTTGGCAGAGGCGGCTATGGCTACACCTTC
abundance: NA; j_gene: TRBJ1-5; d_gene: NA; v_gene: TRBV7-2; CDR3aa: CASSLIGNRDQPQHF; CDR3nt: TGTGCCAGCAGCTTAATTGGTAACAGGGATCAGCCCCAGCATTTT
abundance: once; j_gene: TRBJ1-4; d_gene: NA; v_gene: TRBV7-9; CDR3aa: CASSLLSTNEKLFF; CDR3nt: TGTGCCAGCAGCTTATTATCAACTAATGAAAAACTGTTTTTT
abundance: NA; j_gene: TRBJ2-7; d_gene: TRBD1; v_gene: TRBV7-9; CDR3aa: CASSLAGQGFFEQYF; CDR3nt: TGTGCCAGCAGCTTAGCTGGACAGGGTTTCTTCGAGCAGTACTTC
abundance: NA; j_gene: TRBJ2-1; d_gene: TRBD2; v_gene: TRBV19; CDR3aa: CASRAGGPSSYNEQFF; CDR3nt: TGTGCCAGTCGGGCGGGAGGGCCGAGCTCCTACAATGAGCAGTTCTTC
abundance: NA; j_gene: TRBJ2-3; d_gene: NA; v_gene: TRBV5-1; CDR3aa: CASSSDSSTDTQYF; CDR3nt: TGCGCCAGCAGCTCGGACAGTAGCACAGATACGCAGTATTTT
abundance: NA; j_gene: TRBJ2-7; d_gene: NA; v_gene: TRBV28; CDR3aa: CASSLAALVEQYF; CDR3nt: TGTGCCAGCAGTTTGGCGGCCCTCGTGGAGCAGTACTTC
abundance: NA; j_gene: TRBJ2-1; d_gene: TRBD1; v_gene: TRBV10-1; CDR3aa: CASSQGAYNEQFF; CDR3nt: TGCGCCAGCAGTCAGGGGGCCTACAATGAGCAGTTCTTC
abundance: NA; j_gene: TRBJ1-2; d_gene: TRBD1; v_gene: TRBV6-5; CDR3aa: CASSRDRVPPHGYTF; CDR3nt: TGTGCCAGCAGCCGGGACAGGGTCCCTCCACATGGCTACACCTTC
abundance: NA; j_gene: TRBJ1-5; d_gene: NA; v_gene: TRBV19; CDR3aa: CASSTFEGDQPQHF; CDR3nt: TGTGCCAGTAGTACCTTTGAGGGGGATCAGCCCCAGCATTTT
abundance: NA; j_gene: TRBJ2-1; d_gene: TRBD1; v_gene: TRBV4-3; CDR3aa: CASSLVQGAGNEQFF; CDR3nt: TGCGCCAGCAGCCTAGTACAGGGGGCTGGTAATGAGCAGTTCTTC
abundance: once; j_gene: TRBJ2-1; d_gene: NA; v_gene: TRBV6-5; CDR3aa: CASSYNPPGDNEQFF; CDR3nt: TGTGCCAGCAGTTACAATCCCCCGGGGGACAATGAGCAGTTCTTC
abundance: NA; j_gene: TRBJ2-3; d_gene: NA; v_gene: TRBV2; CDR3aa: CASSAGAIGVAQYF; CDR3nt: TGTGCCAGCAGTGCGGGCGCCATCGGGGTGGCGCAGTATTTT
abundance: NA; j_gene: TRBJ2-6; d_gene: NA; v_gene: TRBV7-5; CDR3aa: CVRRKGQGRANVLTF; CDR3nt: TGTGTCAGAAGAAAAGGACAGGGGAGGGCCAACGTCCTGACTTTC
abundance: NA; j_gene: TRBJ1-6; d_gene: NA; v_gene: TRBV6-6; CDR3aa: CASSYSGGGGSPLHF; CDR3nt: TGTGCCAGCAGTTACTCGGGAGGGGGTGGGTCACCCCTCCACTTT
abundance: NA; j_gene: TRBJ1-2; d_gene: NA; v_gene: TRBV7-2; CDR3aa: CASSSAGRVDGYTF; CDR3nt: TGTGCCAGCAGCTCTGCGGGGAGGGTCGATGGCTACACCTTC